Listed below are T cell receptor beta chains from one sample, sequenced in a study of CD8 T cells in Susac syndrome. TCRdb recomputed calls from the immunoSEQ multiplex PCR reads with MiXCR, one row per CDR3 protein. The sample contains 130,000 or so distinct CDR3 sequences, 94% of which appear only once. The sequencing input was CD4+ T cells from PBMCs. The receptors stem from a human donor in good health. Each CDR3 is given with its conserved first and last residue. Each record gives: J gene, D gene, clone size, V gene, CDR3 protein, CDR3 DNA. A D gene is named only where the DNA matches it firmly. Where a row states a size, it is once, few, many or the class of an expanded clone; other rows omit it.

TRBJ1-5 - - TRBV6-1 CASERGRRNQPQHF TGTGCCAGTGAACGGGGGCGACGCAATCAGCCCCAGCATTTT
TRBJ2-1 - - TRBV30 CAWIPPGLLINEQFF TGTGCCTGGATTCCACCGGGGCTATTAATCAATGAGCAGTTCTTC
TRBJ1-1 - - TRBV10-3 CAISDVRGDTEAFF TGTGCCATCAGTGATGTTAGGGGTGACACTGAAGCTTTCTTT
TRBJ1-1 TRBD1 - TRBV5-1 CASSLAYRGRTEAFF TGCGCCAGCAGCTTGGCCTACAGGGGGAGAACTGAAGCTTTCTTT
TRBJ2-7 - - TRBV5-1 CASSTGDSYYEQYF TGCGCCAGCAGCACAGGAGACAGCTACTACGAGCAGTACTTC
TRBJ2-1 - - TRBV3-1 CASSQEGGKRFYNEQFF TGTGCCAGCAGCCAAGAAGGCGGGAAACGATTCTACAATGAGCAGTTCTTC
TRBJ2-7 - few TRBV28 CASSLQGPYEQYF TGTGCCAGCTCCTTGCAGGGTCCCTACGAGCAGTACTTC
TRBJ2-1 - - TRBV7-9 CASSRGRTNYNEQFF TGTGCCAGCAGCCGAGGAAGAACTAACTACAATGAGCAGTTCTTC
TRBJ2-2 - - TRBV6-6 CASSSLNGRNTGELFF TGTGCCAGCAGTTCATTGAACGGGAGGAACACCGGGGAGCTGTTTTTT
TRBJ2-7 TRBD1 - TRBV5-6 CASSSGTGFYEQYF TGTGCCAGCAGCTCCGGGACAGGGTTCTACGAGCAGTACTTC
TRBJ2-1 TRBD1 few TRBV28 CASSFGTGGYNEQFF TGTGCCAGCAGTTTTGGGACAGGGGGCTACAATGAGCAGTTCTTC
TRBJ2-5 - - TRBV5-1 CASSPARGQETQYF TGCGCCAGCAGCCCGGCGAGGGGCCAAGAGACCCAGTACTTC
TRBJ2-1 TRBD2 once TRBV7-3 CASSLIAGVNNEQFF TGTGCCAGCAGCTTAATAGCGGGAGTCAATAATGAGCAGTTCTTC
TRBJ2-7 TRBD2 - TRBV3-1 CASSRGLVGYSYEQYF TGTGCCAGCAGCCGCGGACTAGTCGGCTACTCCTACGAGCAGTACTTC
TRBJ2-1 - - TRBV9 CASGSANEQFF TGTGCCAGCGGGTCTGCTAATGAGCAGTTCTTC
TRBJ1-1 - - TRBV24-1 CATSDSGQINTEAFF TGTGCCACCAGTGATTCCGGGCAAATAAACACTGAAGCTTTCTTT
TRBJ2-6 - - TRBV3-1 CASSQDLAANVLTF TGTGCCAGCAGCCAAGACCTAGCGGCCAACGTCCTGACTTTC
TRBJ2-4 - - TRBV20-1 CSASGYGKNIQYF TGCAGTGCTAGTGGGTACGGCAAAAACATTCAGTACTTC
TRBJ2-4 - - TRBV28 CASRPRGPKNIQYF TGTGCCAGCAGACCTAGGGGACCCAAAAACATTCAGTACTTC
TRBJ2-5 TRBD2 - TRBV6-6 CASATSGSILTQYF TGTGCCAGCGCGACTAGCGGGAGTATATTGACCCAGTACTTC
TRBJ2-1 - - TRBV19 CASSIYRDTFEEQFF TGTGCCAGTAGTATATACCGGGACACCTTTGAAGAGCAGTTCTTC
TRBJ2-2 - - TRBV6-6 CASSYSYLSTGELFF TGTGCCAGCAGTTACAGCTATCTAAGCACCGGGGAGCTGTTTTTT
TRBJ1-5 - few TRBV5-6 CASSLTGNQPQHF TGTGCCAGCAGCTTGACTGGCAATCAGCCCCAGCATTTT
TRBJ2-3 - few TRBV18 CASSPADTQYF TGTGCCAGCTCACCTGCGGATACGCAGTATTTT
TRBJ2-1 - - TRBV19 CASSLQFTSYNEQFF TGTGCCAGTTCCTTACAGTTTACCTCCTACAATGAGCAGTTCTTC
TRBJ2-4 TRBD1 - TRBV7-2 CASSPSGTGGNIQYF TGTGCCAGCAGCCCCTCCGGGACAGGGGGAAACATTCAGTACTTC
TRBJ2-5 - - TRBV5-1 CASSAPGLIGETQYF TGCGCCAGCAGCGCCCCGGGACTCATCGGGGAGACCCAGTACTTC
TRBJ2-1 TRBD2 - TRBV20-1 CSARTGTSNEQFF TGCAGTGCTAGAACCGGGACTAGCAATGAGCAGTTCTTC
TRBJ2-1 TRBD2 - TRBV20-1 CSAVLAGGPWNEQFF TGCAGTGCGGTACTAGCGGGAGGGCCGTGGAATGAGCAGTTCTTC
TRBJ2-7 TRBD2 - TRBV4-2 CASSPTPGTRAYEQYF TGTGCCAGCAGCCCTACTCCCGGGACTAGGGCCTACGAGCAGTACTTC
TRBJ2-5 TRBD1 - TRBV27 CASNPRDRALETQYF TGTGCCAGCAACCCCCGGGACAGGGCACTGGAGACCCAGTACTTC
TRBJ1-1 TRBD1 - TRBV7-2 CASTFQAAGGTEAFF TGTGCCAGCACTTTCCAGGCGGCAGGGGGAACTGAAGCTTTCTTT
TRBJ1-2 - - TRBV6-6 CASSHQGLRYGYTF TGTGCCAGCAGTCACCAGGGACTAAGATATGGCTACACCTTC
TRBJ1-1 - - TRBV6-5 CASSYSHRMNTEAFF TGTGCCAGCAGTTACTCACACAGAATGAACACTGAAGCTTTCTTT
TRBJ2-7 - - TRBV30 CAWRLSGSQEQYF TGTGCCTGGAGACTTTCAGGGAGTCAGGAGCAGTACTTC
TRBJ1-1 TRBD1 - TRBV2 CASSDQGANTEAFF TGTGCCAGCAGTGATCAGGGGGCAAACACTGAAGCTTTCTTT
TRBJ2-5 TRBD2 - TRBV4-2 CASSQLAGGFQETQYF TGTGCCAGCAGCCAACTAGCGGGGGGATTCCAAGAGACCCAGTACTTC
TRBJ2-6 - - TRBV28 CAIRGRDPSGANVLTF TGTGCCATAAGAGGCAGGGACCCTTCTGGGGCCAACGTCCTGACTTTC
TRBJ2-7 - once TRBV9 CASSPFTSYEQYF TGTGCCAGCAGCCCCTTTACCTCGTACGAGCAGTACTTC
TRBJ2-7 - - TRBV11-2 CASSLGADYEQYF TGTGCCAGCAGCTTAGGGGCTGACTACGAGCAGTACTTC
TRBJ2-5 TRBD1 once TRBV29-1 CSVEQGAAETQYF TGCAGCGTTGAACAGGGGGCGGCGGAGACCCAGTACTTC
TRBJ1-2 - - TRBV18 CASSPALLAAQTNYGYTF TGTGCCAGCTCACCCGCATTGTTGGCAGCTCAGACGAACTATGGCTACACCTTC
TRBJ2-7 - - TRBV20-1 CSARVGGAYEQYF TGCAGTGCTAGAGTAGGGGGAGCCTACGAGCAGTACTTC
TRBJ1-1 - - TRBV5-1 CASSLGGINTEAFF TGCGCCAGCAGCTTAGGAGGTATTAACACTGAAGCTTTCTTT
TRBJ2-5 TRBD2 - TRBV7-9 CASSLARLAGVGQETQYF TGTGCCAGCAGCTTAGCCCGACTAGCGGGAGTGGGGCAAGAGACCCAGTACTTC
TRBJ1-2 - - TRBV30 CAWSGPRGDYGYTF TGTGCCTGGAGTGGTCCTCGGGGGGACTATGGCTACACCTTC